Presented here are 25 T cell receptor beta chains from one specimen sequenced in a study of control samples from healthy donors and cancer patients. TCRdb's copy holds only in-frame clones and misses some; the assay was immunoSEQ multiplex PCR. The sample shows around 140,000 clones, over 85% of them seen only once. The sample consisted of PBMCs. These TCRs come from a middle-aged man with head and neck cancer.

The rearrangement links TRBV6-5 to TRBJ2-7, with a possible D match to TRBD2 (5 bases). Germline V lookup: CDR1 MNHEY, CDR2 SVGAGI. The CDR3 has 13 amino acids. The V end was cut by 6 bases, the J end by 10 bases, with 19 bases between. CDR3 in DNA: TGTGCCAGCAGCACCGGGATCTCTTCCCCACAGTACTTC. Amino acids: CASSTGISSPQYF.

V is TRBV5-5 and J is TRBJ2-7; D is perhaps TRBD1 or TRBD2 (5 bases each). This CDR3 is built from 14 residues. The germline V gene encodes CDR1 SGHKS and CDR2 YYEKEE (reference sequence). V was trimmed by 2 bases and J by 3 bases, leaving 12 bases between them. In DNA form, the CDR3 reads TGTGCCAGCAGCTTCCGGGACGGTAACTACGAGCAGTACTTC. Amino acids: CASSFRDGNYEQYF.

The chain combines TRBV12-3 or TRBV12-4 with TRBJ2-2, with D perhaps assigned TRBD1 or TRBD2 (5 bases each). This CDR3 is built from 12 residues. The V end was cut by 3 bases, the J end by 9 bases, with 8 bases between. The CDR3 spells CASSFEGRELFF. The CDR3 DNA sequence: TGTGCCAGCAGTTTTGAGGGGAGGGAGCTGTTTTTT.

This rearrangement joins TRBV3-1 (or the pseudogene TRBV3-2) to TRBJ2-1, with a tentative D call TRBD1 (5 bases). This CDR3 has 13 residues. V dropped 4 bases and J dropped 7 bases, with 11 bases sitting between them. Germline lookup yields CDR1 LGHDT and CDR2 YNNKEL (reference sequence). The CDR3 DNA sequence: TGTGCCAGCAGCCCCAGGGTTAGGAATGAGCAGTTCTTC. Translation gives CASSPRVRNEQFF.

V usage is TRBV19 and J usage is TRBJ1-5, with 12 bases fitting TRBD1. The V and J ends lost 6 bases and 7 bases, in that order; junction bases with no gene match: 10. This CDR3 spans 16 amino acids. Germline CDR1 and CDR2: LNHDA and SQIVND (reference sequence). The CDR3 nucleotides read TGTGCCAGTAGCCCATCACGGGACAGGGGGCAGCAGCCCCAGCATTTT. This translates into CASSPSRDRGQQPQHF.

The CDR3 region is CASSLQGASEAFF. Written as DNA, the CDR3 is TGTGCCAGCAGCTTACAGGGGGCGTCTGAAGCTTTCTTT. This rearrangement joins TRBV7-9 to TRBJ1-1; TRBD1 matches at 8 bases. The germline V gene encodes CDR1 SEHNR and CDR2 FQNEAQ (reference sequence). V trimming: 2 bases; J trimming: 6 bases; junction bases outside the gene matches: 2. The length of the CDR3 is 13 residues.

J is TRBJ2-1 and V is TRBV18; TRBD1 might be the D (5 bases). The length of the CDR3 is 15 residues. Trimming took off 8 bases at V and 2 bases at J, with 16 bases between the two ends. Germline assignment: CDR1 KGHSH and CDR2 LQKENI. Here the CDR3 reads CASASSRGTYNEQFF. The CDR3 DNA sequence: TGTGCCAGCGCTTCGTCTAGGGGAACCTACAATGAGCAGTTCTTC.

The chain couples TRBV28 to TRBJ1-5; 8 positions agree with TRBD1. With V trimmed by 7 bases and J by 4 bases, 9 bases remained unmatched. The CDR3 has 15 residues. Germline CDR1 MDHEN, CDR2 SYDVKM. CDR3 nucleotide sequence: TGTGCCAGCACCTTGGACAGGGTAGTGAATCAGCCCCAGCATTTT. It yields the protein CASTLDRVVNQPQHF.

The V call is TRBV2, the J call TRBJ1-1; TRBD1 matches at 12 bases. J lost 7 bases, V lost 7 bases, and 4 bases had no gene match. The CDR3 loop spans 13 amino acids. Germline CDR1 and CDR2: SNHLY and FYNNEI. CDR3 coding DNA: TGTGCCAGCAAAGGGACAGGGGGCAGTGAAGCTTTCTTT. Its protein product is CASKGTGGSEAFF.

The V and J genes are TRBV9 and TRBJ2-1; 7 bases are shared with TRBD2. This CDR3 region has 16 residues. The J segment lost 2 bases and the V segment lost 0 bases, leaving 5 bases of the junction unmatched. CDR1 SGDLS and CDR2 YYNGEE come from the germline V gene. The CDR3 region is CASSVVSGYAYNEQFF. DNA of the CDR3: TGTGCCAGCAGCGTAGTTAGCGGGTATGCCTACAATGAGCAGTTCTTC.

J is TRBJ2-7 and V is TRBV7-9; 7 bases agree with TRBD2. CDR1 and CDR2 from the germline V gene are SEHNR and FQNEAQ (reference sequence). The CDR3 extends over 16 amino acids. Germline trimming cut 3 bases from V and 0 bases from J; bases unmatched to any gene: 8. For the CDR3, the DNA is TGTGCCAGCAGCTTCTATAGCGGGCCCCTCTCCTACGAGCAGTACTTC. Translation gives CASSFYSGPLSYEQYF.

This clone has just one count. V and J are TRBV5-4 and TRBJ2-5; 9 nucleotides agree with TRBD1. V lost 0 bases, J lost 5 bases, and 5 bases stayed unmatched. The germline CDR1 and CDR2 sequences are SGHNT and YYREEE (reference sequence). The CDR3 extends over 15 amino acids. CDR3 region: CASSLVQGARETQYF. The CDR3 coding sequence is TGTGCCAGCAGCTTGGTACAGGGGGCACGGGAGACCCAGTACTTC.

This clone has just one count. The chain recombines TRBV18 with TRBJ2-3; D may be TRBD1 (7 bases). The CDR3 has 16 amino acids. CDR1 and CDR2 (germline): KGHSH, LQKENI. V was cut by 2 bases and J by 3 bases, with 15 bases left in between. CDR3 nucleotide sequence: TGTGCCAGCTCACCAAGGGGCCCAGGGGGGACAGATACGCAGTATTTT. Its protein product is CASSPRGPGGTDTQYF. The whole variable domain, filled in from reference TRBV18 and TRBJ2-3, reads NAGVMQNPRHLVRRRGQEARLRCSPMKGHSHVYWYRQLPEEGLKFMVYLQKENIIDESGMPKERFSAEFPKEGPSILRIQQVVRGDSAAYFCASSPRGPGGTDTQYFGPGTRLTVL.

This chain uses TRBV5-1 with TRBJ2-1, with 8 bases aligning to TRBD1. Trimming removed 1 base from V and 8 bases from J; junction bases left unmatched: 8. The CDR3 spans 15 residues. Germline CDR1 is SGHRS and CDR2 is YFSETQ. This CDR3 reads CASSLQGQGADEQFF. The CDR3 DNA reads TGCGCCAGCAGCTTGCAGGGCCAGGGGGCAGATGAGCAGTTCTTC.

The chain has TRBV5-4 and TRBJ1-1; D perhaps matches TRBD1 (5 bases). Trimming stripped 4 bases from V and 2 bases from J, with 12 bases between. Germline CDR1 SGHNT, CDR2 YYREEE (reference sequence). The CDR3 runs to 14 residues. CDR3 protein: CASSPGGVNTEAFF. In DNA, the CDR3 is TGTGCCAGCAGCCCCGGAGGGGTAAACACTGAAGCTTTCTTT. The variable domain in full, with the rest retrieved from reference TRBV5-4 and TRBJ1-1, is ETGVTQSPTHLIKTRGQQVTLRCSSQSGHNTVSWYQQALGQGPQFIFQYYREEENGRGNFPPRFSGLQFPNYSSELNVNALELDDSALYLCASSPGGVNTEAFFGQGTRLTVV.

The chain couples TRBV19 to TRBJ2-4; tentative D call: TRBD1 (6 bases). CDR1 is LNHDA, CDR2 SQIVND, per germline (reference sequence). Trimming took 5 bases from V and 6 from J, leaving 23 bases between them. This CDR3 spans 17 amino acids. CDR3 region: CASSPPVTTGLGNIQYF. CDR3 DNA: TGTGCCAGTAGTCCACCCGTAACAACAGGGCTGGGAAACATTCAGTACTTC.

The rearrangement uses TRBV2 and TRBJ1-1, with 11 positions matching TRBD1. The V gene's germline CDR1 is SNHLY and CDR2 FYNNEI. This CDR3 has 11 amino acids. J was trimmed by 6 bases and V by 11 bases; bases with no gene match: 2. The CDR3 sequence: CAQGQGAEAFF. The CDR3 DNA reads as TGTGCCCAGGGACAGGGGGCTGAAGCTTTCTTT.

This clone has only a few counts. The chain links TRBV6-5 to TRBJ1-1; TRBD1 matches 9 bases. Trimming removed 5 bases from V and 3 bases from J; junction bases left unmatched: 4. This CDR3 is built from 14 residues. Germline V gene sequence: CDR1 MNHEY, CDR2 SVGAGI. The DNA of the CDR3 is TGTGCCAGCAGTCGGACAGGGGAACACACTGAAGCTTTCTTT. This sequence encodes CASSRTGEHTEAFF.

CDR3 nucleotides: TGTGCCAGCAGCGTAGTAGGTGCGGGGGGGCAAGGGGCCAACGTCCTGACTTTC. It is translated as CASSVVGAGGQGANVLTF. The chain has TRBV9 and TRBJ2-6; 9 bases match TRBD2. The CDR3 spans 18 residues. V dropped 0 bases and J dropped 4; count of bases not matched to a gene: 8. Looked up from germline, CDR1 is SGDLS and CDR2 is YYNGEE. Filled out from reference TRBV9 and TRBJ2-6, the complete variable domain reads DSGVTQTPKHLITATGQRVTLRCSPRSGDLSVYWYQQSLDQGLQFLIQYYNGEERAKGNILERFSAQQFPDLHSELNLSSLELGDSALYFCASSVVGAGGQGANVLTFGAGSRLTVL.

The chain recombines TRBV27 with TRBJ2-7, with a tentative D call TRBD1 (5 bases). CDR1 and CDR2 (germline): MNHEY, SMNVEV (reference sequence). Trimming left V 11 bases short and J 6 bases short, with 20 bases between. The CDR3 totals 13 residues. CDR3 residues: CAASNKGYGEQYF. The DNA of the CDR3 is TGTGCCGCTTCCAATAAGGGGTACGGCGAGCAGTACTTC.

The chain uses TRBV19 and TRBJ1-1; no clear D gene. Trimming shortened V by 7 bases and J by 4 bases, and 19 bases separated the two germline ends. From germline, CDR1 is LNHDA and CDR2 SQIVND (reference sequence). The CDR3 length is 15 residues. Here the CDR3 DNA reads TGTGCCAGTACCCCCCGAGGGTCACCGCGCACTGAAGCTTTCTTT. The encoded protein is CASTPRGSPRTEAFF.

The chain employs TRBV5-8 and TRBJ1-2; D remains unclear. Germline values: CDR1 SGHTS, CDR2 YDEGEE. V was clipped by 0 bases and J by 8 bases, with 11 bases between them. This CDR3 contains 13 residues. Here the CDR3 DNA reads TGTGCCAGCAGCTTGGAGCCAAGGGTCGGCTACACCTTC. It encodes CASSLEPRVGYTF.

This clone showed up just once. The junction shows a germline mismatch at one end, possibly a read error. V and J are TRBV19 and TRBJ2-1; D is ambiguous. This CDR3 comprises 13 residues. CDR1 and CDR2 from the germline V gene are LNHDA and SQIVND (reference sequence). CDR3 sequence (DNA): TGTGCCAGTAGTATGGGCTCCCACAATGAGCAGTTCTTC. It is translated as CASSMGSHNEQFF.

CDR3 nucleotide sequence: TGTGCCAGCAGTAACCAGGGAGCCAAAAACATTCAGTACTTC. Protein product: CASSNQGAKNIQYF. The rearrangement links TRBV6-5 to TRBJ2-4; D may be TRBD1 (5 bases). V was clipped by 5 bases and J by 0 bases, with 8 bases between them. The CDR3 runs to 14 residues. Germline assignment: CDR1 MNHEY and CDR2 SVGAGI.

The chain uses TRBV27 and TRBJ2-7; the D gene is possibly TRBD1 (6 bases). The CDR3 extends over 17 amino acids. Trimming pared 0 bases from V and 0 bases from J, leaving 15 bases between. The germline gives CDR1 MNHEY, CDR2 SMNVEV (reference sequence). The CDR3 DNA is TGTGCCAGCAGTTTATCCATCGGACAGTCAGACTCCTACGAGCAGTACTTC. Protein: CASSLSIGQSDSYEQYF.